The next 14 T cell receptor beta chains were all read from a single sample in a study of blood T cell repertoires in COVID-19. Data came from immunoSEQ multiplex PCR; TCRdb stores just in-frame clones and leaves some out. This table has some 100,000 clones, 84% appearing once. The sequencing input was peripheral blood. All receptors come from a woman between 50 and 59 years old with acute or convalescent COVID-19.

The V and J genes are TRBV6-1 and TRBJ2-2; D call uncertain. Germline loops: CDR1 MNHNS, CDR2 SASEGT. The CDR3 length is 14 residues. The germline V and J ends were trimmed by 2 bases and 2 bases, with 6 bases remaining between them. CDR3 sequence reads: CASSERVNTGELFF. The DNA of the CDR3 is TGTGCCAGCAGTGAACGAGTTAACACCGGGGAGCTGTTTTTT.

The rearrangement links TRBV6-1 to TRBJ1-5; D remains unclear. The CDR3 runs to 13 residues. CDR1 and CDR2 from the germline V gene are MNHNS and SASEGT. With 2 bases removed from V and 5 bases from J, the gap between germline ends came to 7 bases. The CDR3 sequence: CASSEREDQPQHF. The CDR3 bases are TGTGCCAGCAGTGAAAGGGAGGATCAGCCCCAGCATTTT.

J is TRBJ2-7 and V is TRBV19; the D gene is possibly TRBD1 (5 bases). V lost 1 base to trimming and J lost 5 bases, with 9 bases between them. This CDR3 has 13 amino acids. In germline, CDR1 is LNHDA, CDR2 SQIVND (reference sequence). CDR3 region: CASSIVGANEQYF. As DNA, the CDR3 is TGTGCCAGTAGTATAGTTGGGGCGAACGAGCAGTACTTC.

The CDR3 DNA sequence: TGTGCCAGCAGCCGGGACAGGTCAACCATATATTTT. Translating it yields CASSRDRSTIYF. The chain recombines TRBV12-3 or TRBV12-4 with TRBJ1-3; the match to TRBD1 covers 8 bases. The CDR3 has 12 residues. J lost 10 bases, V lost 6 bases, and 5 bases had no gene match.

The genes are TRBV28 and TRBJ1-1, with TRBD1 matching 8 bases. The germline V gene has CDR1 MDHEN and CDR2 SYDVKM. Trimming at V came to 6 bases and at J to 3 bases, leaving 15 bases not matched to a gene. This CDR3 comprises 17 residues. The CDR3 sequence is CASRLPPGGGLDTEAFF. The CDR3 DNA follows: TGTGCCAGCAGACTACCCCCAGGGGGCGGGCTAGACACTGAAGCTTTCTTT.

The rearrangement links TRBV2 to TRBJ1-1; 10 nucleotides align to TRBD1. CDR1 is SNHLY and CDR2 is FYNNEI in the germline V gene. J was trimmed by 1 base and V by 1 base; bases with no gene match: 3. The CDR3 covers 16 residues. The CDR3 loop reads CASSEGRQGANTEAFF. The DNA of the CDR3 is TGTGCCAGCAGTGAAGGTAGACAGGGGGCGAACACTGAAGCTTTCTTT. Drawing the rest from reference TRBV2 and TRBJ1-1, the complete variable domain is EPEVTQTPSHQVTQMGQEVILRCVPISNHLYFYWYRQILGQKVEFLVSFYNNEISEKSEIFDDQFSVERPDGSNFTLKIRSTKLEDSAMYFCASSEGRQGANTEAFFGQGTRLTVV.

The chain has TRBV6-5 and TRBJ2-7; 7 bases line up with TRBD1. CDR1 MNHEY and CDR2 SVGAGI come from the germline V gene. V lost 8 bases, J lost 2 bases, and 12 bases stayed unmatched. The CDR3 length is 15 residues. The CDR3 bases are TGTGCCAGCCAAAGGGTACAGGGGCCGACCTACGAGCAGTACTTC. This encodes CASQRVQGPTYEQYF.

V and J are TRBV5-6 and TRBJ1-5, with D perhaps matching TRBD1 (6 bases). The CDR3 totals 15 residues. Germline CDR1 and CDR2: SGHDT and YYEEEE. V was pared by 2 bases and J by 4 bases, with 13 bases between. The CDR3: CASSFGQLGNQPQHF. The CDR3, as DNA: TGTGCCAGCAGCTTTGGACAGTTGGGTAATCAGCCCCAGCATTTT.

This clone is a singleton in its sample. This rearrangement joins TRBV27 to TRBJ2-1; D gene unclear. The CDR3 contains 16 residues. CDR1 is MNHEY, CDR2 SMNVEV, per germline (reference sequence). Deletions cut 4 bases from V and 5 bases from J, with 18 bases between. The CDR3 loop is CASSSPLAAYNNEQFF. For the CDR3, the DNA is TGTGCCAGCAGTTCCCCCCTCGCGGCTTATAACAATGAGCAGTTCTTC.

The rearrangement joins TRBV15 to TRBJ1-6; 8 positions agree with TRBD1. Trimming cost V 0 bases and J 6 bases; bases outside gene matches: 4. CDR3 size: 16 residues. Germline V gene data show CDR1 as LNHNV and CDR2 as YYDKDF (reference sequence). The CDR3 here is CATSRERTGSNSPLHF. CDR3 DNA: TGTGCCACCAGCAGAGAGCGGACAGGGAGTAATTCACCCCTCCACTTT. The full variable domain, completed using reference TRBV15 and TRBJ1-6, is DAMVIQNPRYQVTQFGKPVTLSCSQTLNHNVMYWYQQKSSQAPKLLFHYYDKDFNNEADTPDNFQSRRPNTSFCFLDIRSPGLGDTAMYLCATSRERTGSNSPLHFGNGTRLTVT.

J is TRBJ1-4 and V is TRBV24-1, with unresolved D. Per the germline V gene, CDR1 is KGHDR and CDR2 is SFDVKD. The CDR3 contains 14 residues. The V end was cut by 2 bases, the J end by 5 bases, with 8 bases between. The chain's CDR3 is CATSDSPLNEKLFF. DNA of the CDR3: TGTGCCACCAGTGATTCTCCTTTGAATGAAAAACTGTTTTTT.

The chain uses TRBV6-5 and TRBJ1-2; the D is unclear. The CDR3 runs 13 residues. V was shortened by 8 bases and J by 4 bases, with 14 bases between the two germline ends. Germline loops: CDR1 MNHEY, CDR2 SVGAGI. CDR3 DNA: TGTGCCAGCTTATTAACCCCTACCTATGGCTACACCTTC. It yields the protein CASLLTPTYGYTF.

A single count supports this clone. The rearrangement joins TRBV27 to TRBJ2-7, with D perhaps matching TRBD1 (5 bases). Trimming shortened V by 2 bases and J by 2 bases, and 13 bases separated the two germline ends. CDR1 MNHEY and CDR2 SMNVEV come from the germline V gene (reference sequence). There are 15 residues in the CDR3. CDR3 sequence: CASSLRGPRTYEQYF. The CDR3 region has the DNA TGTGCCAGCAGTTTAAGGGGCCCTAGGACCTACGAGCAGTACTTC.

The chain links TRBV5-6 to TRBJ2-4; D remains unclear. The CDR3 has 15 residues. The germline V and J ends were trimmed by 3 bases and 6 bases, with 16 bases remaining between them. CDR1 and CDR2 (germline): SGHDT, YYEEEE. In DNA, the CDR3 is TGTGCCAGCAGCTCGGCCGGCGGTACCCGAAACATTCAGTACTTC. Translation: CASSSAGGTRNIQYF.